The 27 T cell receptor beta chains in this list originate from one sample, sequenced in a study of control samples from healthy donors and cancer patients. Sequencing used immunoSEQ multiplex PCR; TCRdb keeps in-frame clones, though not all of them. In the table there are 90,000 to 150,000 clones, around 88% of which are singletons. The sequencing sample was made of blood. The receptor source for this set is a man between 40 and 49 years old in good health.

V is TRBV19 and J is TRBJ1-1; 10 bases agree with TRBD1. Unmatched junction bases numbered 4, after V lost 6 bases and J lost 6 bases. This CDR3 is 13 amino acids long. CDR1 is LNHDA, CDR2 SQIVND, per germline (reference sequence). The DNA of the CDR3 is TGTGCCAGTAGGGGACAGGGGATGTCTGAAGCTTTCTTT. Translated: CASRGQGMSEAFF. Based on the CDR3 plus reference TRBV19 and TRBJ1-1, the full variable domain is DGGITQSPKYLFRKEGQNVTLSCEQNLNHDAMYWYRQDPGQGLRLIYYSQIVNDFQKGDIAEGYSVSREKKESFPLTVTSAQKNPTAFYLCASRGQGMSEAFFGQGTRLTVV.

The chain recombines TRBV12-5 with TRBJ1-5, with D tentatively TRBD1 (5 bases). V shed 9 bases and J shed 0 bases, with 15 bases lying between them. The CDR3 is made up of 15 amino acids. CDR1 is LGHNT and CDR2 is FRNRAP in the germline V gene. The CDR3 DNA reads TGTGCTAGCCTACAGGCTGGCTATAGCAATCAGCCCCAGCATTTT. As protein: CASLQAGYSNQPQHF.

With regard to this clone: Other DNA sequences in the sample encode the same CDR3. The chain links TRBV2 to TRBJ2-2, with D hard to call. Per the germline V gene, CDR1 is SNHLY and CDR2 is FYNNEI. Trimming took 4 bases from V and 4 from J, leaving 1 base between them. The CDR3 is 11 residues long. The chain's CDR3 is CASSGTGELFF. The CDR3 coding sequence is TGTGCCAGCAGTGGCACCGGGGAGCTGTTTTTT.

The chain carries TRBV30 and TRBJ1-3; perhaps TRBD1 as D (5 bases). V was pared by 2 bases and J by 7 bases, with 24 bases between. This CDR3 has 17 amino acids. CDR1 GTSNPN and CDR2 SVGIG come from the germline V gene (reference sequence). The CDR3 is CAWSPLLRTRIGNTIYF. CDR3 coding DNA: TGTGCCTGGAGTCCTCTCCTAAGGACAAGGATTGGTAACACCATATATTTT.

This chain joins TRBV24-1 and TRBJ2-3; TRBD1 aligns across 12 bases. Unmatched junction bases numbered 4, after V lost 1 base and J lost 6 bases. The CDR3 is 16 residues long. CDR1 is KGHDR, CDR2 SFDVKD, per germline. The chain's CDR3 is CATSDFGTGGGDTQYF. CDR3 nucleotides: TGTGCCACCAGTGATTTTGGGACAGGGGGCGGGGATACGCAGTATTTT.

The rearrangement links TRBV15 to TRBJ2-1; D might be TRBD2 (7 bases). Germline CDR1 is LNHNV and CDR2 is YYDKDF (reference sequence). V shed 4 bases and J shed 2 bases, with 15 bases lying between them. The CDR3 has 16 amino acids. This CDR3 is CATSTYTGGPYNEQFF. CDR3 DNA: TGTGCCACCAGCACCTACACGGGGGGCCCCTACAATGAGCAGTTCTTC.

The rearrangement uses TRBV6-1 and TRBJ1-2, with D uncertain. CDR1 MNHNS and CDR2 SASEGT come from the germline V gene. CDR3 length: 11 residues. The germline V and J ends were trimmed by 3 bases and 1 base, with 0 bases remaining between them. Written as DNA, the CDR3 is TGTGCCAGCAGTGATAACTATGGCTACACCTTC. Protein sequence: CASSDNYGYTF.

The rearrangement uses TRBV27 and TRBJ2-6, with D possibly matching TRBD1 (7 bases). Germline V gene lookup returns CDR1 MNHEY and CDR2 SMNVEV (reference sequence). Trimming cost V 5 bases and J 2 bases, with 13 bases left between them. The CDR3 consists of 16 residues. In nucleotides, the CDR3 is TGTGCCAGCAGTCGACAGGGAGGCCCTGGGGCCAACGTCCTGACTTTC. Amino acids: CASSRQGGPGANVLTF.

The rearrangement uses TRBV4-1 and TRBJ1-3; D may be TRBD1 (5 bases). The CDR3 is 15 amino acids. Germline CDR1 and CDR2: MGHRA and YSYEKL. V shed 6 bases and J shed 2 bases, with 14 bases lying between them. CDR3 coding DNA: TGCGCCAGCAGGGAGACAGCTTTAGCTGGAAACACCATATATTTT. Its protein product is CASRETALAGNTIYF.

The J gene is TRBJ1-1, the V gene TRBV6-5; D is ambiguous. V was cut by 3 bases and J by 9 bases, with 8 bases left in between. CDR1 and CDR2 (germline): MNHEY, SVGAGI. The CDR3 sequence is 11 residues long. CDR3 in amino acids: CASSYGQKAFF. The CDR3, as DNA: TGTGCCAGCAGTTATGGGCAGAAAGCTTTCTTT.

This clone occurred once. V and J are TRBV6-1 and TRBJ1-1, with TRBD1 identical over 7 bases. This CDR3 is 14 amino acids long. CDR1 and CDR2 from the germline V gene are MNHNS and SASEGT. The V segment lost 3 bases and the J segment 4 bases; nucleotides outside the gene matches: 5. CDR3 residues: CASSDRQGTTEAFF. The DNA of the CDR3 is TGTGCCAGCAGTGATAGACAGGGTACCACTGAAGCTTTCTTT.

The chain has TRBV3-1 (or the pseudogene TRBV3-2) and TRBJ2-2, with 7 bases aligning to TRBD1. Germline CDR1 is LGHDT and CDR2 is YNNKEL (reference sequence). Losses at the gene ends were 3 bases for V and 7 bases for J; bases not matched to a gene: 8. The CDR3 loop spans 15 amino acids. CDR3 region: CASSQDRSTDGELFF. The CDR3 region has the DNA TGTGCCAGCAGCCAGGACAGGTCCACCGACGGGGAGCTGTTTTTT.

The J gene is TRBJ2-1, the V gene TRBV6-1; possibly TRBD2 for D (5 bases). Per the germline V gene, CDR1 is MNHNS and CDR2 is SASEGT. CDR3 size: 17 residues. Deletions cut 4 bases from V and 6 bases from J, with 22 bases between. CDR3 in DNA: TGTGCCAGCAGTGTAGTTATCCTGGGTGAGAGGGCCAATGAGCAGTTCTTC. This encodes CASSVVILGERANEQFF.

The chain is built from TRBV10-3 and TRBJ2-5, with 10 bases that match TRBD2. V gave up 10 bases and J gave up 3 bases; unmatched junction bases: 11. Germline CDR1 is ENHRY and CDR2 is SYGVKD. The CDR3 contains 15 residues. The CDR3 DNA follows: TGTGCCACCGAGGGGGCTAGCGGGGGAGAAGAGACCCAGTACTTC. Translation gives CATEGASGGEETQYF.

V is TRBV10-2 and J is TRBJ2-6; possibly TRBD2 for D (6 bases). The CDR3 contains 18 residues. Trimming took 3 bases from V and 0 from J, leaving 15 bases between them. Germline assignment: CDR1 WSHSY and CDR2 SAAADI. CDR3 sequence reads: CASSDRAWGVSGANVLTF. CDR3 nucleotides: TGCGCCAGCAGTGATAGGGCCTGGGGGGTCTCTGGGGCCAACGTCCTGACTTTC.

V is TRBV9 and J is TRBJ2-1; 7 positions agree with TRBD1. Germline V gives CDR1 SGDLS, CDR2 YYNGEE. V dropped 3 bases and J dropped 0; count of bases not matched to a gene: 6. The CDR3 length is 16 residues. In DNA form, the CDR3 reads TGTGCCAGCAGCGCCAGACAGGGAAGCTCCTACAATGAGCAGTTCTTC. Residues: CASSARQGSSYNEQFF.

This chain's CDR3 is CASSVTGTGGSEAFF. The DNA for the CDR3 is TGTGCCAGCAGCGTAACGGGGACAGGGGGAAGTGAAGCTTTCTTT. The chain carries TRBV9 and TRBJ1-1; the match to TRBD1 covers 11 bases. Germline V CDR1 and CDR2: SGDLS, YYNGEE. After removal of 1 base from V and 7 bases from J, the junction contained 6 bases not matched to a gene. This CDR3 comprises 15 residues. Variable domain in full (rest from reference TRBV9 and TRBJ1-1): DSGVTQTPKHLITATGQRVTLRCSPRSGDLSVYWYQQSLDQGLQFLIQYYNGEERAKGNILERFSAQQFPDLHSELNLSSLELGDSALYFCASSVTGTGGSEAFFGQGTRLTVV.

CDR3 sequence reads: CASSQELTSGYNEQFF. In DNA form, the CDR3 reads TGTGCCAGCAGCCAAGAGTTGACTAGCGGGTACAATGAGCAGTTCTTC. The genes are TRBV14 and TRBJ2-1; TRBD2 matches 10 bases. Looked up from germline, CDR1 is SGHDN and CDR2 is FVKESK. Unmatched junction bases numbered 3, after V lost 0 bases and J lost 4 bases. The CDR3 length is 16 residues.

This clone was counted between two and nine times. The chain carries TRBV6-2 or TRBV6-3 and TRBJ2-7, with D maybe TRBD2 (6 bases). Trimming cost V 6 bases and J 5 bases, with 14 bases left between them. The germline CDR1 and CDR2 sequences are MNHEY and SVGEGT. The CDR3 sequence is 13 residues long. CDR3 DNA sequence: TGTGCCAGCAGCCTGTCTAGCGTCAACGAGCAGTACTTC. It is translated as CASSLSSVNEQYF.

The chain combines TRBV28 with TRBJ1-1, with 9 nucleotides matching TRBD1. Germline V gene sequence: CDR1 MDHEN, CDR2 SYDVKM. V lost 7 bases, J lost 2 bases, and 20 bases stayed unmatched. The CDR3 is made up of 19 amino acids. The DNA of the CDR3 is TGTGCCAGCAATTCCATTTCCCTTGCGTTGGGACAGGGCAACACTGAAGCTTTCTTT. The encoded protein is CASNSISLALGQGNTEAFF.

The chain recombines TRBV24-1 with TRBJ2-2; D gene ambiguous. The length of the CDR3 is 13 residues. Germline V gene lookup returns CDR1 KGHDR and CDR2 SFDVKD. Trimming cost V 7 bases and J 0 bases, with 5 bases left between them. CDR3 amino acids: CATSGPNTGELFF. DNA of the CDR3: TGTGCCACCAGCGGACCGAACACCGGGGAGCTGTTTTTT.

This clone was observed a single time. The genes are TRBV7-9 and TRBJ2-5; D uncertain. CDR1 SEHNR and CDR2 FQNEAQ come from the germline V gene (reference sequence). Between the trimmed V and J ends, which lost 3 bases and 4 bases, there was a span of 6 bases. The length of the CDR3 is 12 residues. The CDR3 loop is CASSLETETQYF. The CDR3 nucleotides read TGTGCCAGCAGCTTGGAAACAGAGACCCAGTACTTC.

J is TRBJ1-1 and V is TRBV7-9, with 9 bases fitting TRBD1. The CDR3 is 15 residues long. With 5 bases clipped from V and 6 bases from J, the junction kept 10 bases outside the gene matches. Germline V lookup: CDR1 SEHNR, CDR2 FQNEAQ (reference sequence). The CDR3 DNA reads TGTGCCAGCAGCCCCACAGGACAGGGGCCCCCTGAAGCTTTCTTT. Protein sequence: CASSPTGQGPPEAFF.

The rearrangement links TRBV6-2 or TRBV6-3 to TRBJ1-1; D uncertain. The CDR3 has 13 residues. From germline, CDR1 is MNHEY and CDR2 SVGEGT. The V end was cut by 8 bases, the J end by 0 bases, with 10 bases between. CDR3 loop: CASGQVMNTEAFF. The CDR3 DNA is TGTGCCAGCGGCCAGGTTATGAACACTGAAGCTTTCTTT.

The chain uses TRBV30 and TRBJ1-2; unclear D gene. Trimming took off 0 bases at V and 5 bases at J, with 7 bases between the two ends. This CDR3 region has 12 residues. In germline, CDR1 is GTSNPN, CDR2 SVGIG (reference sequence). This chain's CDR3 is CAWSVRGYGYTF. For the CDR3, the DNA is TGTGCCTGGAGTGTACGTGGATATGGCTACACCTTC.

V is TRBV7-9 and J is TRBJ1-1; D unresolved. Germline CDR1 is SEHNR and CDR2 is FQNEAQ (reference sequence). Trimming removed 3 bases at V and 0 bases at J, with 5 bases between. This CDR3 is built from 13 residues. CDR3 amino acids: CASSFLMNTEAFF. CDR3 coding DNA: TGTGCCAGCAGCTTCCTTATGAACACTGAAGCTTTCTTT.

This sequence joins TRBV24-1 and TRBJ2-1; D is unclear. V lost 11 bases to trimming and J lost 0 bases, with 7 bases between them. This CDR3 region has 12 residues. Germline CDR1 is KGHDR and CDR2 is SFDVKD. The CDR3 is CARRRSYNEQFF. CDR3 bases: TGTGCCAGAAGACGCTCCTACAATGAGCAGTTCTTC.